Below, 32 T cell receptor beta chains from the same sample are listed, as sequenced in a study of T-cell reconstitution after alpha-beta-depleted transplantation in children. Construction of the TCRbeta library involved unique molecular identifiers. TCRdb re-called the PCR reads through MiXCR, storing one row per CDR3 protein. The sample yields hundreds of thousands of distinct CDR3 sequences, approximately 13% seen once. The sequencing used PBMCs, mostly from graft donor cells, collected 360 days after TCRalphabeta/CD19-depleted stem cell transplant. The receptor source for this set is a male patient under 18 who had a stem cell transplant for acute myeloid leukemia, so the T cells may come from the graft donor.

This clonotype was found a few times. The chain links TRBV2 to TRBJ2-3; 7 bases fit TRBD2. V was pared by 7 bases and J by 5 bases, with 3 bases of the junction left unmatched. CDR1 is SNHLY and CDR2 is FYNNEI in the germline V gene. The CDR3 runs to 12 residues. CDR3 residues: CASMAGVDTQYF. CDR3 nucleotide sequence: TGTGCCAGCATGGCGGGGGTAGATACGCAGTATTTT.

CDR3 in DNA: TGTGCCAGCAGCCATCCTCCCACCGGGGAGCTGTTTTTT. Its translation: CASSHPPTGELFF. J is TRBJ2-2 and V is TRBV7-3; no firm D call. The CDR3 has 13 amino acids. Germline V gene lookup returns CDR1 SGHTA and CDR2 FQGTGA. V was clipped by 5 bases and J by 4 bases, with 8 bases between them.

The chain uses TRBV6-2 or TRBV6-3 and TRBJ2-1; TRBD2 matches at 12 bases. This CDR3 comprises 15 residues. V was clipped by 6 bases and J by 9 bases; unmatched bases: 9. Germline V gene lookup returns CDR1 MNHEY and CDR2 SVGEGT. The CDR3 region is CASSQTSGSFGEQFF. The CDR3 coding sequence is TGTGCCAGCAGCCAGACTAGCGGGAGCTTTGGTGAGCAGTTCTTC.

In the case of this clonotype: A much larger clone differs from this one at a single base, so this may be a read error. The J gene is TRBJ1-1, the V gene TRBV7-9, with TRBD1 as a possible D gene (5 bases). This CDR3 region has 14 residues. Trimming left V 3 bases short and J 1 base short, with 9 bases between. Per the germline V gene, CDR1 is SEHNR and CDR2 is FQNEAQ (reference sequence). CDR3 residues: CASSFEGTNTEAFF. The DNA for the CDR3 is TGTGCCAGCAGCTTTGAGGGGACGAACACTGAAGCTTTCTTT.

This clonotype was picked up a small number of times. The chain links TRBV5-1 to TRBJ2-6; D is undetermined. Between the trimmed V and J ends, which lost 0 bases and 0 bases, there was a span of 4 bases. The V gene's germline CDR1 is SGHRS and CDR2 YFSETQ. The CDR3 runs to 15 residues. The CDR3 region has the DNA TGCGCCAGCAGCTTGGCCGTCTCTGGGGCCAACGTCCTGACTTTC. Translation: CASSLAVSGANVLTF.

This clonotype was seen a handful of times. The chain employs TRBV11-1 and TRBJ1-1; D possibly corresponds to TRBD1 (6 bases). CDR3 length: 15 residues. The germline gives CDR1 SGHAT, CDR2 FQDESV (reference sequence). V lost 0 bases, J lost 3 bases, and 11 bases lay in between. CDR3 sequence (DNA): TGTGCCAGCAGCTTAGCGATATGGGGGCACACTGAAGCTTTCTTT. This gives the protein CASSLAIWGHTEAFF.

This clonotype has just a few counts. The chain couples TRBV6-2 or TRBV6-3 to TRBJ2-7; no reliable D call. Germline V lookup: CDR1 MNHEY, CDR2 SVGEGT. Trimming took 3 bases from V and 5 from J, leaving 8 bases between them. This CDR3 spans 12 amino acids. The CDR3 protein is CASSYVSHEQYF. The DNA for the CDR3 is TGTGCCAGCAGTTATGTGTCCCACGAGCAGTACTTC.

The rearrangement links TRBV29-1 to TRBJ2-7; D tentatively fits TRBD1 or TRBD2 (6 bases each). V was cut by 3 bases and J by 0 bases, with 12 bases left in between. CDR1 is SQVTM, CDR2 ANQGSEA, per germline. The CDR3 is 14 amino acids. CDR3 DNA: TGCAGCGTTGATAGCCCGGGGGCCTCCTACGAGCAGTACTTC. This gives the protein CSVDSPGASYEQYF.

The V gene is TRBV20-1, the J gene TRBJ2-3, with 8 positions matching TRBD2. This CDR3 comprises 11 residues. Germline CDR1 reads DFQATT; CDR2 reads SNEGSKA (reference sequence). V gave up 7 bases and J gave up 4 bases; unmatched junction bases: 1. CDR3 coding DNA: TGCAGTGGGACTAGCTCAGATACGCAGTATTTT. Residues: CSGTSSDTQYF.

In its sample, this clonotype was seen many times. The chain carries TRBV28 and TRBJ2-7; weak D call: TRBD1 (6 bases). The germline V gene has CDR1 MDHEN and CDR2 SYDVKM. Between the trimmed V and J ends, which lost 7 bases and 2 bases, there was a span of 18 bases. The CDR3 loop spans 15 amino acids. The CDR3 DNA is TGTGCCAGCACTCCCCTTCAGGGGTCTCCCTACGAGCAGTACTTC. Translation gives CASTPLQGSPYEQYF.

In its sample, this clonotype was seen many times. The gene calls are TRBV9 and TRBJ2-7; TRBD1 matches 7 bases. The CDR3 length is 16 residues. CDR1 is SGDLS and CDR2 is YYNGEE in the germline V gene. V lost 0 bases to trimming and J lost 2 bases; unmatched junction nucleotides: 8. As DNA, the CDR3 is TGTGCCAGCAGCGTAGCCGGACAGGACCTGCCCTACGAGCAGTACTTC. It yields the protein CASSVAGQDLPYEQYF.

The rearrangement links TRBV5-8 to TRBJ1-5; D is unresolved. The germline V and J ends were trimmed by 3 bases and 4 bases, with 17 bases remaining between them. The CDR3 is 16 residues long. The germline gives CDR1 SGHTS, CDR2 YDEGEE. This CDR3 reads CASSYGPVLGNQPQHF. The CDR3 nucleotides are TGTGCCAGCAGCTACGGACCAGTCCTGGGGAATCAGCCCCAGCATTTT.

This clonotype has a count of ten or more. The chain employs TRBV27 and TRBJ2-7; 9 nucleotides line up with TRBD2. The V and J ends lost 5 bases and 9 bases, in that order; junction bases with no gene match: 17. The CDR3 has 16 residues. The germline V gene has CDR1 MNHEY and CDR2 SMNVEV (reference sequence). The CDR3 DNA sequence: TGTGCCAGCAGTCCATCATTAGCGGGAGTAAGGAGGGGGCAGTACTTC. This codes for CASSPSLAGVRRGQYF.

The chain recombines TRBV12-3 or TRBV12-4 with TRBJ2-1; 11 bases line up with TRBD2. This CDR3 has 15 amino acids. The V segment lost 7 bases and the J segment 6 bases; nucleotides outside the gene matches: 8. The CDR3 bases are TGTGCCAGCATCCTGACTAGCGGGATAAGCAATGAGCAGTTCTTC. This sequence encodes CASILTSGISNEQFF.

The chain is built from TRBV5-6 and TRBJ2-2, with a possible D match to TRBD1 (5 bases). Per the germline V gene, CDR1 is SGHDT and CDR2 is YYEEEE. The V and J ends lost 4 bases and 2 bases respectively, with 15 bases between them. This CDR3 region has 16 residues. CDR3 residues: CASSLRVGVNTGELFF. CDR3 nucleotides: TGTGCCAGCAGCCTAAGGGTAGGGGTTAACACCGGGGAGCTGTTTTTT.

This clonotype has only a few counts. The V gene is TRBV7-2, the J gene TRBJ2-1; 9 positions agree with TRBD2. Germline V gives CDR1 SGHTA, CDR2 FQGNSA. The CDR3 has 17 residues. J was trimmed by 0 bases and V by 4 bases; bases with no gene match: 7. The CDR3 protein is CASSYPSSGVSYNEQFF. The CDR3 region has the DNA TGTGCCAGCAGCTATCCATCTAGCGGGGTCTCCTACAATGAGCAGTTCTTC.

This clonotype was seen a handful of times. The chain couples TRBV6-2 or TRBV6-3 to TRBJ2-3; D remains unclear. CDR3 size: 16 residues. Looked up from germline, CDR1 is MNHEY and CDR2 is SVGEGT. The V gene lost 4 bases and the J gene lost 0 bases, with 14 bases spanning the gap. CDR3 protein: CASSWSVTTSTDTQYF. The CDR3 nucleotides are TGTGCCAGCAGTTGGTCAGTAACCACTAGCACAGATACGCAGTATTTT.

V and J are TRBV5-1 and TRBJ2-7; the D gene is possibly TRBD2 (6 bases). The CDR3 runs 14 residues. The germline CDR1 and CDR2 sequences are SGHRS and YFSETQ. Between the trimmed V and J ends, which lost 7 bases and 6 bases, there was a span of 20 bases. CDR3: CASWRWEEPGEQYF. The CDR3 DNA reads TGCGCCAGCTGGAGGTGGGAGGAGCCCGGCGAGCAGTACTTC.

Many counts were recorded for this clonotype. The V call is TRBV29-1, the J call TRBJ1-2; 8 bases fit TRBD1. CDR1 is SQVTM, CDR2 ANQGSEA, per germline. J gave up 13 bases and V 4 bases, and 2 bases lay outside the gene matches. The CDR3 is 9 amino acids. Here the CDR3 DNA reads TGCAGCGTTGGCAGGGGGCTCACCTTC. Protein: CSVGRGLTF.

The chain couples TRBV5-1 to TRBJ2-1, with 8 positions matching TRBD2. Losses at the gene ends were 0 bases for V and 3 bases for J; bases not matched to a gene: 5. Per germline, CDR1 SGHRS and CDR2 YFSETQ. This CDR3 has 16 amino acids. CDR3 DNA sequence: TGCGCCAGCAGCTTGGCCCTAGCGGGCCTCTACAATGAGCAGTTCTTC. Translation: CASSLALAGLYNEQFF.

This clonotype was seen at least ten times. The V and J genes are TRBV5-6 and TRBJ2-7; 10 nucleotides line up with TRBD1. This CDR3 region has 17 residues. V lost 4 bases, J lost 1 base, and 11 bases stayed unmatched. Germline V gene data show CDR1 as SGHDT and CDR2 as YYEEEE. CDR3 amino acids: CASSIRPGQGSSYEQYF. The DNA for the CDR3 is TGTGCCAGCAGCATACGCCCGGGACAGGGGTCTTCCTACGAGCAGTACTTC.

The chain couples TRBV27 to TRBJ2-5; 9 nucleotides align to TRBD1. Germline V gene data show CDR1 as MNHEY and CDR2 as SMNVEV (reference sequence). V lost 3 bases to trimming and J lost 4 bases; unmatched junction nucleotides: 18. The CDR3 totals 19 residues. CDR3 amino acids: CASSFYAGTGGAVLETQYF. CDR3 DNA: TGTGCCAGCAGTTTCTACGCCGGAACAGGGGGCGCGGTACTAGAGACCCAGTACTTC.

This clonotype was counted only a few times. This rearrangement joins TRBV4-3 to TRBJ2-1, with D possibly called TRBD1 or TRBD2 (5 bases each). CDR1 is LGHNA, CDR2 YSLEER, per germline. CDR3 size: 16 residues. Trimming took 4 bases from V and 0 from J, leaving 13 bases between them. The CDR3 sequence is CASSPGLPLSYNEQFF. DNA for the CDR3: TGCGCCAGCAGCCCGGGGCTCCCCCTCTCCTACAATGAGCAGTTCTTC.

This sequence joins TRBV4-3 and TRBJ2-3; 7 bases map to TRBD1. Per the germline V gene, CDR1 is LGHNA and CDR2 is YSLEER. The V and J ends lost 0 bases and 2 bases, in that order; junction bases with no gene match: 8. The CDR3 extends over 17 amino acids. The CDR3 DNA reads as TGCGCCAGCAGCCAAGATACCGGGACAGAAATCACAGATACGCAGTATTTT. Its translation is CASSQDTGTEITDTQYF.

This chain joins TRBV15 and TRBJ1-2, with 8 nucleotides matching TRBD1. V gave up 1 base and J gave up 8 bases; unmatched junction bases: 6. The V gene's germline CDR1 is LNHNV and CDR2 YYDKDF (reference sequence). The CDR3 covers 14 residues. Here the CDR3 reads CATSRGQGASGYTF. CDR3 DNA: TGTGCCACCAGCAGAGGGCAGGGGGCCTCGGGCTACACCTTC.

J is TRBJ2-1 and V is TRBV9; 9 nucleotides agree with TRBD2. This CDR3 spans 15 amino acids. V gave up 3 bases and J gave up 9 bases; unmatched junction bases: 10. CDR1 and CDR2 (germline): SGDLS, YYNGEE. CDR3 DNA sequence: TGTGCCAGCAGCGCGGCCGGGACTAGCCACAGTGAGCAGTTCTTC. Translated: CASSAAGTSHSEQFF.

This clonotype was found a few times. This chain links TRBV6-1 with TRBJ2-7; 8 bases line up with TRBD2. The V gene end was trimmed by 6 bases and the J gene end by 9 bases; junction bases not matched to a gene: 13. The CDR3 runs to 14 residues. CDR1 is MNHNS, CDR2 SASEGT, per germline. The CDR3 nucleotides read TGTGCCAGCAGGACACCGGGACTAGTATTTCGGCAGTACTTC. The encoded protein is CASRTPGLVFRQYF.

Ten or more counts support this clonotype. The J gene is TRBJ2-7, the V gene TRBV29-1, with 9 nucleotides matching TRBD2. The V segment lost 6 bases and the J segment 1 base; nucleotides outside the gene matches: 7. Germline loops: CDR1 SQVTM, CDR2 ANQGSEA. This CDR3 has 14 amino acids. Written as DNA, the CDR3 is TGCAGCGTGGGGATTAGCGGGAGATCCTACGAGCAGTACTTC. Protein sequence: CSVGISGRSYEQYF.

The chain carries TRBV28 and TRBJ2-3; D is possibly TRBD2 (7 bases). V lost 11 bases to trimming and J lost 7 bases, with 28 bases between them. The CDR3 extends over 16 amino acids. The germline CDR1 and CDR2 sequences are MDHEN and SYDVKM. The chain's CDR3 is CAGGAGSAPRINTQYF. The CDR3 DNA sequence: TGTGCCGGGGGGGCTGGTAGCGCCCCTCGGATAAATACGCAGTATTTT.

The J gene is TRBJ1-6, the V gene TRBV12-3 or TRBV12-4; possibly TRBD1 for D (5 bases). There are 13 residues in the CDR3. The V and J ends lost 7 bases and 9 bases respectively, with 13 bases between them. CDR3 sequence: CASTYRPRSPLHF. CDR3 DNA: TGTGCCAGCACCTACAGGCCCCGTTCACCCCTCCACTTT.

This clonotype was detected only a few times. The rearrangement links TRBV20-1 to TRBJ2-7; 13 bases match TRBD2. CDR3 length equals 13 residues. From germline, CDR1 is DFQATT and CDR2 SNEGSKA (reference sequence). CDR3 coding DNA: TGCAGACCCACTAGCGGGAGGGACTACGAGCAGTACTTC. This encodes CRPTSGRDYEQYF.

In DNA form, the CDR3 reads TGCAGTGCGGAGAGCGGGAGAGCGTACACCGGGGAGCTGTTTTTT. It is translated as CSAESGRAYTGELFF. The J gene is TRBJ2-2, the V gene TRBV20-1, with 8 bases matching TRBD2. The germline CDR1 and CDR2 sequences are DFQATT and SNEGSKA (reference sequence). J was trimmed by 3 bases and V by 6 bases; bases with no gene match: 9. The length of the CDR3 is 15 residues.